The 29 T cell receptor beta chains listed next were all sequenced from one sample in a study of blood T cell repertoires in COVID-19. Sequencing was performed with immunoSEQ multiplex PCR; in TCRdb, only in-frame clones are kept and a portion is missing. The sample yields under 120,000 clones, around 84% seen once. Sequenced material: peripheral blood. The source is a human donor in a cohort sampled during active COVID-19.

This clone appeared a few times. This chain joins TRBV18 and TRBJ2-7; perhaps TRBD1 as D (5 bases). This CDR3 is built from 13 residues. Germline V gives CDR1 KGHSH, CDR2 LQKENI. Deletions cut 2 bases from V and 4 bases from J, with 9 bases between. In DNA form, the CDR3 reads TGTGCCAGCTCACCATTCAGGGTTTACGAGCAGTACTTC. It codes for CASSPFRVYEQYF.

The chain links TRBV7-2 to TRBJ1-6; D remains ambiguous. V was trimmed by 2 bases and J by 5 bases, leaving 13 bases between them. The CDR3 extends over 16 amino acids. CDR1 SGHTA and CDR2 FQGNSA come from the germline V gene. The CDR3 bases are TGTGCCAGCAGCTTAATGGCCCCGGGGAATAATTCACCCCTCCACTTT. Translated: CASSLMAPGNNSPLHF.

This clone was detected only once. CDR3 protein: CASSASTQGADTQYF. The CDR3 DNA reads TGTGCCAGCAGCGCCTCAACACAGGGTGCAGATACGCAGTATTTT. The V gene is TRBV5-5, the J gene TRBJ2-3; maybe TRBD1 (6 bases). The CDR3 length is 15 residues. With 4 bases removed from V and 4 bases from J, the gap between germline ends came to 16 bases. The V gene's germline CDR1 is SGHKS and CDR2 YYEKEE (reference sequence). Supplemented by reference TRBV5-5 and TRBJ2-3, the full variable domain reads DAGVTQSPTHLIKTRGQQVTLRCSPISGHKSVSWYQQVLGQGPQFIFQYYEKEERGRGNFPDRFSARQFPNYSSELNVNALLLGDSALYLCASSASTQGADTQYFGPGTRLTVL.

In this sample, this clone turned up a few times. J is TRBJ1-2 and V is TRBV27; 7 bases map to TRBD1. The CDR3 sequence is 15 residues long. CDR1 is MNHEY, CDR2 SMNVEV, per germline (reference sequence). V lost 0 bases and J lost 4; bases outside the gene matches: 5. The CDR3 region has the DNA TGTGCCAGCAGTTTATCGAGCAGGGGGTCCTATGGCTACACCTTC. It specifies CASSLSSRGSYGYTF.

This clone was seen a handful of times. The DNA for the CDR3 is TGTGCCACCAAACAGTCCTATAATTCACCCCTCCACTTT. It is translated as CATKQSYNSPLHF. The V and J genes are TRBV18 and TRBJ1-6; D remains ambiguous. The length of the CDR3 is 13 residues. Germline lookup yields CDR1 KGHSH and CDR2 LQKENI. The V end was cut by 10 bases, the J end by 1 base, with 8 bases between.

The chain couples TRBV7-9 to TRBJ1-1, with unresolved D. Trimming stripped 5 bases from V and 6 bases from J, with 7 bases between. The length of the CDR3 is 11 residues. Germline CDR1 SEHNR, CDR2 FQNEAQ (reference sequence). The CDR3 protein is CASSPGSEAFF. CDR3 coding DNA: TGTGCCAGCAGCCCAGGATCTGAAGCTTTCTTT.

The gene calls are TRBV28 and TRBJ2-4, with D tentatively TRBD2 (5 bases). V was trimmed by 5 bases and J by 13 bases, leaving 15 bases between them. CDR3 length: 12 amino acids. CDR1 and CDR2 from the germline V gene are MDHEN and SYDVKM. For the CDR3, the DNA is TGTGCCAGCAGTGAAATGTCCACGGGGCAGTACTTC. The encoded protein is CASSEMSTGQYF.

V and J are TRBV10-3 and TRBJ2-2; a possible D gene is TRBD2 (6 bases). Between the trimmed V and J ends, which lost 4 bases and 3 bases, there was a span of 12 bases. Germline lookup yields CDR1 ENHRY and CDR2 SYGVKD. The CDR3 loop spans 15 amino acids. Written as DNA, the CDR3 is TGTGCCATCAGTGGATTGGGAGGTGACACCGGGGAGCTGTTTTTT. This sequence encodes CAISGLGGDTGELFF.

This chain connects TRBV5-1 to TRBJ2-6, with a tentative D call TRBD2 (6 bases). The CDR3 extends over 16 amino acids. The V gene's germline CDR1 is SGHRS and CDR2 YFSETQ. V lost 4 bases and J 0 bases, leaving 11 bases between the germline ends. The CDR3 here is CASSPGLTSGANVLTF. The DNA for the CDR3 is TGCGCCAGCAGCCCGGGACTCACCTCTGGGGCCAACGTCCTGACTTTC.

In DNA form, the CDR3 reads TGTGCTACCAGACAGGTCGGGGATGACTATGGCTACACCTTC. Translating gives CATRQVGDDYGYTF. V and J are TRBV28 and TRBJ1-2; weak D call: TRBD1 (6 bases). Per germline, CDR1 MDHEN and CDR2 SYDVKM. This CDR3 contains 14 residues.

The chain couples TRBV25-1 to TRBJ1-1; D uncertain. Trimming stripped 3 bases from V and 0 bases from J, with 8 bases between. The CDR3 is made up of 14 amino acids. The germline gives CDR1 MGHDK, CDR2 SYGVNS. CDR3 in DNA: TGTGCCAGCAGTGATAGCCAGTTGAACACTGAAGCTTTCTTT. It is translated as CASSDSQLNTEAFF.

This chain connects TRBV28 to TRBJ1-2, with 10 bases lining up with TRBD1. The CDR3 has 15 residues. The V gene end was trimmed by 7 bases and the J gene end by 5 bases; junction bases not matched to a gene: 10. Germline V gene lookup returns CDR1 MDHEN and CDR2 SYDVKM. The CDR3 is CASIVGQGPTYGYTF. The CDR3 DNA follows: TGTGCCAGCATTGTGGGACAGGGGCCAACATATGGCTACACCTTC.

The sample holds a few counts of this clone. CDR3 sequence: CASSIKQGNTIYF. CDR3 nucleotide sequence: TGTGCCAGTAGTATTAAACAGGGAAACACCATATATTTT. The V call is TRBV19, the J call TRBJ1-3, with D hard to call. Germline CDR1 reads LNHDA; CDR2 reads SQIVND (reference sequence). V lost 3 bases and J lost 4, with 7 bases in between. The CDR3 runs to 13 residues.

This chain joins TRBV6-1 and TRBJ1-6; D call uncertain. The length of the CDR3 is 16 residues. V was shortened by 2 bases and J by 11 bases, with 19 bases between the two germline ends. In germline, CDR1 is MNHNS, CDR2 SASEGT. The CDR3 sequence: CASSEQTVIGDTPLHF. The CDR3, as DNA: TGTGCCAGCAGTGAACAAACAGTTATCGGGGATACACCCCTCCACTTT.

V is TRBV19 and J is TRBJ2-1, with TRBD2 matching over 8 bases. Per germline, CDR1 LNHDA and CDR2 SQIVND (reference sequence). This CDR3 contains 17 residues. Losses at the gene ends were 5 bases for V and 9 bases for J; bases not matched to a gene: 18. The CDR3 DNA follows: TGTGCCAGTAGTGACCCGACTAGCGCCCCGAGGTTCGGTGAGCAGTTCTTC. Translating it yields CASSDPTSAPRFGEQFF.

V usage is TRBV7-2 and J usage is TRBJ1-4; possibly TRBD1 for D (5 bases). The V end lost 3 bases, the J end lost 1 base, and 9 bases lay between the germline ends. Per the germline V gene, CDR1 is SGHTA and CDR2 is FQGNSA. The CDR3 length is 15 residues. CDR3 protein: CASSFSGGTNEKLFF. DNA of the CDR3: TGTGCCAGCAGCTTTAGCGGGGGAACTAATGAAAAACTGTTTTTT.

The chain employs TRBV12-3 or TRBV12-4 and TRBJ2-5; a possible D gene is TRBD1 (5 bases). The CDR3 consists of 13 residues. Trimming left V 8 bases short and J 5 bases short, with 15 bases between. Here the CDR3 DNA reads TGTGCCAGCGGACGACAGTCCCAGGAGACCCAGTACTTC. Translation gives CASGRQSQETQYF.

The chain is built from TRBV19 and TRBJ1-5, with D perhaps matching TRBD1 (6 bases). The CDR3 runs 15 residues. Germline CDR1 and CDR2: LNHDA and SQIVND (reference sequence). V lost 5 bases and J lost 1, with 12 bases in between. CDR3 in amino acids: CASSGRGASNQPQHF. CDR3 nucleotide sequence: TGTGCCAGTAGTGGGCGGGGGGCAAGCAATCAGCCCCAGCATTTT.

The genes are TRBV7-2 and TRBJ2-2; 8 nucleotides agree with TRBD1. The CDR3 consists of 16 residues. Per the germline V gene, CDR1 is SGHTA and CDR2 is FQGNSA. V gave up 6 bases and J gave up 1 base; unmatched junction bases: 7. The CDR3 sequence: CASRATGTGNTGELFF. The DNA of the CDR3 is TGTGCCAGCAGGGCGACTGGGACAGGGAACACCGGGGAGCTGTTTTTT.

The sample holds one count of this clone. Mismatch with germline at one junction end may stem from a read error. This chain links TRBV11-2 with TRBJ2-7, with 7 bases identical to TRBD1. The CDR3 loop spans 14 amino acids. Per germline, CDR1 SGHAT and CDR2 FQNNGV. The CDR3 nucleotides are TGTGCCAGCAGCTTAGGGCAGGGACAGCTCCTGATGCACTTC. It translates to CASSLGQGQLLMHF.

The DNA for the CDR3 is TGTGCCAGCGATTGGACAGGCGGTGGCTACACCTTC. Its translation is CASDWTGGGYTF. This sequence joins TRBV12-3 or TRBV12-4 and TRBJ1-2; TRBD1 agrees at 7 bases. The CDR3 loop spans 12 amino acids. The J segment lost 7 bases and the V segment lost 8 bases, leaving 7 bases of the junction unmatched.

The chain uses TRBV5-1 and TRBJ1-1; D call uncertain. The germline CDR1 and CDR2 sequences are SGHRS and YFSETQ. V shed 1 base and J shed 7 bases, with 11 bases lying between them. This CDR3 comprises 13 residues. CDR3 DNA: TGCGCCAGCAGCTTGAGTGAGGGCGGTGAAGCTTTCTTT. Translating gives CASSLSEGGEAFF.

The chain uses TRBV2 and TRBJ1-5; 7 bases agree with TRBD1. V dropped 5 bases and J dropped 0; count of bases not matched to a gene: 10. This CDR3 contains 17 residues. Germline CDR1 SNHLY, CDR2 FYNNEI. The CDR3 is CASSPDRAEYSNQPQHF. DNA for the CDR3: TGTGCCAGCAGTCCTGACAGGGCCGAATATAGCAATCAGCCCCAGCATTTT.

This chain uses TRBV30 with TRBJ2-2; the match to TRBD1 covers 9 bases. The CDR3 loop spans 15 amino acids. Germline V gives CDR1 GTSNPN, CDR2 SVGIG (reference sequence). Trimming took 5 bases from V and 6 from J; bases not matched to a gene: 10. The CDR3 protein is CAWGRGTGLSGELFF. The CDR3 DNA sequence: TGTGCCTGGGGACGAGGGACAGGGTTGTCCGGGGAGCTGTTTTTT.

The gene calls are TRBV9 and TRBJ2-5, with a tentative D call TRBD2 (6 bases). CDR1 SGDLS and CDR2 YYNGEE come from the germline V gene. This CDR3 is built from 15 residues. Trimming removed 1 base from V and 3 bases from J, with 13 bases in between. This CDR3 reads CASSVRSGVEETQYF. Here the CDR3 DNA reads TGTGCCAGCAGCGTACGTAGCGGAGTGGAAGAGACCCAGTACTTC.

J is TRBJ1-3 and V is TRBV29-1; D is unclear. The CDR3 covers 12 residues. CDR1 is SQVTM, CDR2 ANQGSEA, per germline. V lost 6 bases to trimming and J lost 0 bases, with 6 bases between them. CDR3 coding DNA: TGCAGCGTCCTGAGCTCTGGAAACACCATATATTTT. This codes for CSVLSSGNTIYF. The full variable domain, completed using reference TRBV29-1 and TRBJ1-3, is SAVISQKPSRDICQRGTSLTIQCQVDSQVTMMFWYRQQPGQSLTLIATANQGSEATYESGFVIDKFPISRPNLTFSTLTVSNMSPEDSSIYLCSVLSSGNTIYFGEGSWLTVV.

The chain has TRBV28 and TRBJ2-3; 7 bases are shared with TRBD1. V shed 5 bases and J 0 bases; nucleotides not matched to a gene: 5. The CDR3 covers 15 residues. Germline V gene lookup returns CDR1 MDHEN and CDR2 SYDVKM. The CDR3 protein is CASSRLGQSTDTQYF. CDR3 DNA: TGTGCCAGCAGTCGCCTGGGACAGAGCACAGATACGCAGTATTTT.

V usage is TRBV18 and J usage is TRBJ2-1; D might be TRBD2 (5 bases). The CDR3 is 13 amino acids. The germline gives CDR1 KGHSH, CDR2 LQKENI. Trimming shortened V by 3 bases and J by 9 bases, and 12 bases separated the two germline ends. The CDR3 loop is CASSPAIGGEQFF. CDR3 nucleotide sequence: TGTGCCAGCTCACCGGCAATAGGAGGTGAGCAGTTCTTC.

This rearrangement joins TRBV5-1 to TRBJ1-1; D is unresolved. The CDR3 runs 13 residues. Germline CDR1 and CDR2: SGHRS and YFSETQ. The ends were cut back, 0 bases at V and 4 bases at J, with 7 bases in the middle. The CDR3 DNA is TGCGCCAGCAGCTTGGACGGGGTCACTGAAGCTTTCTTT. Protein: CASSLDGVTEAFF.